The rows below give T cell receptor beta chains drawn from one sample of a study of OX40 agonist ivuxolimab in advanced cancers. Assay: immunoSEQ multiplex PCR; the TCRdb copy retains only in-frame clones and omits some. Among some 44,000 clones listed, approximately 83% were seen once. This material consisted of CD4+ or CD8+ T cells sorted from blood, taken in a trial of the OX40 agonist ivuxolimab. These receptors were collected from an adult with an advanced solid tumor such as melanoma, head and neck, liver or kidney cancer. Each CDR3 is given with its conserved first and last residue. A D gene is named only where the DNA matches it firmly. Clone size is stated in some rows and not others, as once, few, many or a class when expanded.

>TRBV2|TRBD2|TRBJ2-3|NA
TGTGCCAGCAGTGAAGGCAAGACTAGCGGGGTACGAGATACGCAGTATTTT
CASSEGKTSGVRDTQYF
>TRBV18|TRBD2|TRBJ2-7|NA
TGTGCCAGCTCACCAGGACTAGCGGGAGTCTACGAGCAGTACTTC
CASSPGLAGVYEQYF
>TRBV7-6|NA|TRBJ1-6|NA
TGTGCCAGCAGCCGGGACGGGAGCTCCTATAATTCACCCCTCCACTTT
CASSRDGSSYNSPLHF
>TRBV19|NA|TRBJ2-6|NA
TGTGCCAGTCGTCTGGCAGGAAGCTCTGGGGCCAACGTCCTGACTTTC
CASRLAGSSGANVLTF
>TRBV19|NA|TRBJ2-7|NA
TGTGCCAGTAGTATGCTCTTAGGATACGAGCAGTACTTC
CASSMLLGYEQYF
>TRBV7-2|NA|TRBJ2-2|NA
TGTGCCAGCAGCCCGTCAATTGCGGGGGCCACTACCGGGGAGCTGTTTTTT
CASSPSIAGATTGELFF
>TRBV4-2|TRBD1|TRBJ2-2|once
TGTGCCAGCAGCCGCCGACAGGGTAGGGCCACCGGGGAGCTGTTTTTT
CASSRRQGRATGELFF
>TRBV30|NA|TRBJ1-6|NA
TGTGCCTGGAGTGTTTCCGGAAATTCACCCCTCCACTTT
CAWSVSGNSPLHF
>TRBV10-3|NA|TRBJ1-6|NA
TGTGCCATCAGCCCCCGGGACAACACTTCACCCCTCCACTTT
CAISPRDNTSPLHF
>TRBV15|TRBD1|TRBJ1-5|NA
TGTGCCACCAGCATAGGGACAGCAAATCAGCCCCAGCATTTT
CATSIGTANQPQHF
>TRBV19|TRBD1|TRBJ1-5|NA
TGTGCCAGTAGTATTAGAGGACAGGCTATGAGCAATCAGCCCCAGCATTTT
CASSIRGQAMSNQPQHF
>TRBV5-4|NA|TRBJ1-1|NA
TGTGCCAGCAGCTCCGTCTTGAACACTGAAGCTTTCTTT
CASSSVLNTEAFF
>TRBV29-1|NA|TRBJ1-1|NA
TGCAGCGTTGTCCCGGGGGGCGATGAAGCTTTCTTT
CSVVPGGDEAFF
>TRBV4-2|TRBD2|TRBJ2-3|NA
TGTGCCAGCAGCCAAGGGACTAGCGGGAGGGACACAGATACGCAGTATTTT
CASSQGTSGRDTDTQYF
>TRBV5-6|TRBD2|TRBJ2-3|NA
TGTGCCAGCAGCTTGAAGGGACTAGCGAGCACAGATACGCAGTATTTT
CASSLKGLASTDTQYF
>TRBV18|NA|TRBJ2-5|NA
TGTGCCAGCTCACCACCGGGTGCGTACCAAGAGACCCAGTACTTC
CASSPPGAYQETQYF
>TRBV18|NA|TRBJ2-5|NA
TGTGCCAGCTCATCTCCCGGGGGACGTAAAGAGACCCAGTACTTC
CASSSPGGRKETQYF
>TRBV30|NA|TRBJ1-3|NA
TGTGCCTGGAGTCCGGACGATGTAACCATATATTTT
CAWSPDDVTIYF
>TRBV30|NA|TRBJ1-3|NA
TGTGCCTGGAGTTTCGGGACACTCGGAAACACCATATATTTT
CAWSFGTLGNTIYF
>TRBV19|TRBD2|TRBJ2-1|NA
TGTGCCAGTAGTAAAACTAGCGGAGCCTACAATGAGCAGTTCTTC
CASSKTSGAYNEQFF
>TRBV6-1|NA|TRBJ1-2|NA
TGTGCCAGCAGTGAAGAGGCCTTGGGGGGGGCGCGGGCTTATGGCTACACCTTC
CASSEEALGGARAYGYTF
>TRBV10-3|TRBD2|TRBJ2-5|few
TGTGCCATCAGTGAGAGGACTAGCGGGAACATAGAGACCCAGTACTTC
CAISERTSGNIETQYF
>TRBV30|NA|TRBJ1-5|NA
TGTGCCTGGAGGGGACCGTCAAGCAATCAGCCCCAGCATTTT
CAWRGPSSNQPQHF
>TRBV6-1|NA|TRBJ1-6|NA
TGTGCCAGCAAGGAGAGCCATAATTCACCCCTCCACTTT
CASKESHNSPLHF
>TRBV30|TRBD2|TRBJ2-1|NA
TGTGCCTGGAGGGCCTTAGCGGGAGGTGGCAATGAGCAGTTCTTC
CAWRALAGGGNEQFF
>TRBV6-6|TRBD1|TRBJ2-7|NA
TGTGCCAGCAGTCGTTCGACAGGGGGCCCTCTCGAGCAGTACTTC
CASSRSTGGPLEQYF
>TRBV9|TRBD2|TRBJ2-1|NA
TGTGCCAGCAGCCCGCGGACTAGCGGGAGCGGGAATGAGCAGTTCTTC
CASSPRTSGSGNEQFF
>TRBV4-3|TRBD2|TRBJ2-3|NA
TGCGCCAGCAGCCAAGGGCGAGCGGGGGGGCGAGATACGCAGTATTTT
CASSQGRAGGRDTQYF
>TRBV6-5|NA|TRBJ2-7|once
TGTGCCAGCAGGGGACCAGGACTATACGAGCAGTACTTC
CASRGPGLYEQYF
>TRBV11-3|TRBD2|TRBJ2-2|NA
TGTGCCAGCAGCTCTAGCGGGGGCAGGACCGGGGAGCTGTTTTTT
CASSSSGGRTGELFF
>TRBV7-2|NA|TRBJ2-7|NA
TGTGCCAGCAGCTTAGGTGTCAGGGCTAGCGTCGAGCAGTACTTC
CASSLGVRASVEQYF
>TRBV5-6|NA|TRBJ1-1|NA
TGTGCCAGCAGCCATCTGGGGGGCACTGAAGCTTTCTTT
CASSHLGGTEAFF
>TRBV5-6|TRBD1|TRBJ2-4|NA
TGTGCCAGCAGCACGGGGACAGTCGGCATTCAGTACTTC
CASSTGTVGIQYF
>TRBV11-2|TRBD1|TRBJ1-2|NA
TGTGCCAGCAGCTTAGGGGCAGGGGGTGGCTATGGCTACACCTTC
CASSLGAGGGYGYTF
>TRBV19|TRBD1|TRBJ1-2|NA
TGTGCCAGTAGTGCGCCCCCGGGACAGGGGGCTGTTGGCTACACCTTC
CASSAPPGQGAVGYTF
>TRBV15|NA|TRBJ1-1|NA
TGTGCCACCAGCAGAGATCGCGGGGGGAACACTGAAGCTTTCTTT
CATSRDRGGNTEAFF
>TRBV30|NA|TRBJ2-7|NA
TGTGCCTGGAGAACCGGGACCCTCTCCTACGAGCAGTACTTC
CAWRTGTLSYEQYF
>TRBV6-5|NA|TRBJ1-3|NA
TGTGCCAGCAGCAGGGCTGCTGGAAACACCATATATTTT
CASSRAAGNTIYF
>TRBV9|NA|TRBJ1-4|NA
TGTGCCAGCAGCGTCGGACTAGCTAATGAAAAACTGTTTTTT
CASSVGLANEKLFF
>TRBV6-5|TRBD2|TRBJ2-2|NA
TGTGCCAGCAGTACACGGACTAGCGGGATCGGGGAGCTGTTTTTT
CASSTRTSGIGELFF
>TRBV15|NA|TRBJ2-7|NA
TGTGCCACCAGCAGAGATAACTGGGACTACGAGCAGTACTTC
CATSRDNWDYEQYF